This T cell receptor beta chain was captured in a study of blood T cell repertoires in COVID-19. Study as a whole: T cells, B-cell-depleted T cells, or PBMCs provided the cDNA or gDNA that served as material.

This clone was observed a handful of times. All enrollees were roughly 18 to 90 years old and from approximately 25 US areas. The CDR3 runs to 13 residues. Germline V gives CDR1 MNHEY, CDR2 SVGAGI. Germline trimming cut 5 bases from V and 11 bases from J; bases unmatched to any gene: 9. Clones were read by immunoSEQ multiplex PCR, and TCRdb kept only the in-frame ones, dropping some. The sample holds roughly 250,000 clones, approximately 86% seen once. The rearrangement joins TRBV6-5 to TRBJ1-1, with 9 bases that match TRBD1. The sequencing input was PBMCs or T cells enriched from blood (not recorded which). This TCR came from a woman between 50 and 59 years old who had recovered from COVID-19. CDR3 loop: CASSPRTGALAFF. The CDR3 coding sequence is TGTGCCAGCAGTCCCCGGACAGGGGCATTGGCTTTCTTT.